Included here is one T cell receptor (beta chain) sequence, with context. The sample comes from a study of T cells expressing NK-cell markers. TCRdb re-called the 5' RACE reads, yielding one record per CDR3 amino acid sequence without DNA. The table counts approximately 440,000 distinct CDR3 sequences; roughly 1.4% lies in the top ten. The CDR3 loop spans 15 amino acids. The V and J genes are TRBV12-3 or TRBV12-4 and TRBJ1-2; TCRdb lists TRBD1, though no DNA is available to test this call. The receptor comes from a woman between 50 and 59 years old in good health. Sequenced sample: blood T cells: a sorted CD56 or NKG2C T cell subset, CD4+ or CD8+ T cells, or bulk PBMC T cells (not recorded which). The chain's CDR3 is CASSKQGAEFYGYTF.